The clone carrying this TCR beta chain came up many times. Antigen specificity is unknown. Arm-PCR of CDR3 regions with iRepertoire HTBI primers generated TCR beta libraries. TCRdb re-analysed the multiplex PCR reads in MiXCR, keeping a single row per CDR3 protein. Altogether about 350,000 distinct CDR3 sequences are present, 15% to 20% being singletons, with the ten largest covering 25% to 30%. The time point is: newly diagnosed GD, antithyroid drugs for less than 3 months. The TCR library was prepared using RNA isolated from PBMCs. These data originate in a study of regulatory T cells in long-lasting Graves disease. Broader study findings: Clonotypes that were public and shared totalled about 2,500 in persistent patients versus 966 in new patients. When disease was persistent, TRBV28, TRBJ1-2 and TRBJ2-5 were the favored segments.

Germline CDR1 is SGHTA and CDR2 is FQGNSA. The CDR3 sequence is 14 residues long. The V and J ends lost 0 bases and 2 bases respectively, with 8 bases between them. A further study also used this sample, focusing on T cells in Graves' hyperthyroidism and ophthalmopathy. This second study notes: Through a model of 13 V-J features, ophthalmopathy was separated from stable hyperthyroidism. For ophthalmopathy, model prediction preceded onset by a median 6.5 months.

The receptor was isolated from a man aged 35-49 years with Graves disease. The chain uses TRBV7-2 and TRBJ2-7; D is unresolved. The sample here was peripheral blood mononuclear cells (PBMCs), taken at new diagnosis, from a patient treated with antithyroid drugs. In DNA form, the CDR3 reads TGTGCCAGCAGCTTAGCTAGAACGACCTACGAGCAGTACTTC. This translates into CASSLARTTYEQYF.